The 12 T cell receptor beta chains below all came from one sample that was sequenced in a study of identical twins (dated by TCRdb to between 2015 and 2016). The library was made by 5' RACE. The run used an Illumina HiSeq 2000. TCRdb itself trimmed the public reads at Q25 with fastp, ran MiXCR and retained productive beta chains. For every CDR3 protein sequence, its rows merge into one entry that carries the most common genes and DNA. This sample gives hundreds of thousands of distinct CDR3 sequences in total; about 18% of them show up just once. Around 13% of the sample lies in the top ten. The same specimen was also included in a second study, on T cells expressing NK-cell markers.

The specimen sequenced was PBMCs. The receptors were gathered from a woman younger than 30 in good health.

This clonotype was picked up a small number of times. V gene TRBV12-3 or TRBV12-4 combines with J gene TRBJ1-2; 11 bases line up with TRBD1. V trimming: 6 bases; J trimming: 14 bases; junction bases outside the gene matches: 11. CDR3 length equals 13 residues. The chain's CDR3 is CASSSDRGRPVTF. DNA of the CDR3: TGTGCCAGCAGCTCGGACAGGGGGCGTCCAGTTACCTTC.

This clonotype was recorded a few times. This rearrangement joins TRBV12-3 or TRBV12-4 to TRBJ2-1; TRBD2 agrees at 7 bases. J lost 7 bases, V lost 7 bases, and 7 bases had no gene match. The CDR3 has 13 amino acids. Here the CDR3 reads CASKASGGNEQFF. CDR3 sequence (DNA): TGTGCCAGCAAGGCTAGCGGCGGAAATGAGCAGTTCTTC.

The rearrangement links TRBV7-2 to TRBJ2-5; D not certain. The V and J ends lost 2 bases and 5 bases respectively, with 9 bases between them. Germline assignment: CDR1 SGHTA and CDR2 FQGNSA. This CDR3 spans 13 amino acids. CDR3 region: CASSLTVMETQYF. The CDR3, as DNA: TGTGCCAGCAGCTTAACTGTAATGGAGACCCAGTACTTC.

This clonotype showed up just a few times. The V gene is TRBV13, the J gene TRBJ2-2, with D unclear. From germline, CDR1 is PRHDT and CDR2 FYEKMQ (reference sequence). This CDR3 is built from 13 residues. Trimming took 5 bases from V and 6 from J, leaving 10 bases between them. DNA for the CDR3: TGTGCCAGCAGCCCCCACATGGCCGGGGAGCTGTTTTTT. This translates into CASSPHMAGELFF.

This clonotype was observed a handful of times. The chain recombines TRBV9 with TRBJ2-7; D is ambiguous. The germline V and J ends were trimmed by 3 bases and 3 bases, with 10 bases remaining between them. CDR3 length: 13 residues. The germline V gene encodes CDR1 SGDLS and CDR2 YYNGEE. CDR3 DNA: TGTGCCAGCAGCGACGGCGGAAACTACGAGCAGTACTTC. Translation gives CASSDGGNYEQYF.

This clonotype was counted only a few times. The chain is built from TRBV9 and TRBJ1-6; D ambiguous. There are 12 residues in the CDR3. Per the germline V gene, CDR1 is SGDLS and CDR2 is YYNGEE. V shed 4 bases and J shed 10 bases, with 9 bases lying between them. CDR3 amino acids: CASSLGRSPLHF. DNA of the CDR3: TGTGCCAGCAGCCTAGGGAGGTCACCCCTCCACTTT.

This clonotype was seen a handful of times. The chain recombines TRBV3-1 with TRBJ2-4; weak D call: TRBD2 (6 bases). Germline V gives CDR1 LGHDT, CDR2 YNNKEL (reference sequence). The CDR3 runs to 18 residues. Trimming removed 0 bases at V and 3 bases at J, with 18 bases between. CDR3: CASSQDSGGGGSKNIQYF. The DNA of the CDR3 is TGTGCCAGCAGCCAAGATAGCGGCGGTGGGGGGAGCAAAAACATTCAGTACTTC.

This clonotype was counted only a few times. This rearrangement joins TRBV5-1 to TRBJ2-7; 7 positions agree with TRBD1. CDR1 is SGHRS, CDR2 YFSETQ, per germline. The length of the CDR3 is 14 residues. With V trimmed by 3 bases and J by 5 bases, 8 bases remained unmatched. Here the CDR3 reads CASSSGQFMDEQYF. Here the CDR3 DNA reads TGCGCCAGCAGCTCGGGACAGTTTATGGACGAGCAGTACTTC.

There are a few counts of this clonotype. The chain combines TRBV6-1 with TRBJ1-1; no clear D. Germline-derived CDR1 and CDR2 are MNHNS and SASEGT. V was cut by 6 bases and J by 1 base, with 12 bases left in between. The CDR3 is 14 amino acids. In DNA form, the CDR3 reads TGTGCCAGCAGAGATGGACGTTGGAACACTGAAGCTTTCTTT. This encodes CASRDGRWNTEAFF.

The chain uses TRBV7-2 and TRBJ2-5; D is ambiguous. Germline CDR1 is SGHTA and CDR2 is FQGNSA. The CDR3 sequence is 13 residues long. Deletions cut 7 bases from V and 2 bases from J, with 11 bases between. The DNA of the CDR3 is TGTGCCAGCACGCCCTCCCGTCAAGAGACCCAGTACTTC. Translating gives CASTPSRQETQYF.

This clonotype occurred a few times. This rearrangement joins TRBV9 to TRBJ2-6; TRBD2 matches 8 bases. This CDR3 spans 18 amino acids. V shed 0 bases, J shed 1 base, and the junction held 6 bases outside the gene matches. Germline loops: CDR1 SGDLS, CDR2 YYNGEE. Written as DNA, the CDR3 is TGTGCCAGCAGCGTAGGCAGCGGGAGAGATTCTGGGGCCAACGTCCTGACTTTC. This sequence encodes CASSVGSGRDSGANVLTF.

This clonotype was seen a few times. This chain connects TRBV6-2 or TRBV6-3 to TRBJ2-3; weak D call: TRBD1 (5 bases). CDR3 length: 16 amino acids. CDR1 MNHEY and CDR2 SVGEGT come from the germline V gene. The V end was cut by 4 bases, the J end by 5 bases, with 19 bases between. The CDR3 nucleotides read TGTGCCAGCAGTTTGAGGACATCTGGGGCTAGAGATACGCAGTATTTT. Amino acids: CASSLRTSGARDTQYF.